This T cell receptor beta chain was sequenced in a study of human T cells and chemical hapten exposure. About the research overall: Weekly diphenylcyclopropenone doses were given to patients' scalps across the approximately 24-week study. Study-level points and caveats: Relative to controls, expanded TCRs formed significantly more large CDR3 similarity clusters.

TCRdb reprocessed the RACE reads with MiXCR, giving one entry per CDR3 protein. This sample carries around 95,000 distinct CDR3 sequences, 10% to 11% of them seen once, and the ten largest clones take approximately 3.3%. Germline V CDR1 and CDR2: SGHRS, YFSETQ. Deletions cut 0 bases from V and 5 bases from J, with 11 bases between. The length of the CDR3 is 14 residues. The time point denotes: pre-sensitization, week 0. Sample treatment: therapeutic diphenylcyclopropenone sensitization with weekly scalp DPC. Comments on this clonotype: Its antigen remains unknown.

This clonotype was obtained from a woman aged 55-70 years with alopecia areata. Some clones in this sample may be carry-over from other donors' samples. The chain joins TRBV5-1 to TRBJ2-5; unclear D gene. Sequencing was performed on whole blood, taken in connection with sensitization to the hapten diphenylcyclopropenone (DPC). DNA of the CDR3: TGCGCCAGCAGCTTGGCCCCGCACGACGAGACCCAGTACTTC. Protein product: CASSLAPHDETQYF.